The 2 T cell receptor beta chains reported below all come from one sample, sequenced in a study of CD8 T cells in Susac syndrome. RNA, at roughly 0.45 to 1 ug, was reverse transcribed with random hexamers. Using its own MiXCR run on the immunoSEQ multiplex PCR reads, TCRdb lists one record per CDR3 protein. The sample records 150,000 to 200,000 distinct CDR3 sequences, approximately 95% being singletons. What was sequenced was CD4+ T cells from PBMCs. The receptor source for this set is a human donor with multiple sclerosis.

The CDR3 DNA reads as TGTGCCAGCAGCGGGGGGGCACTTCAAGAGACCCAGTACTTC. Residues: CASSGGALQETQYF. J is TRBJ2-5 and V is TRBV7-2; maybe TRBD2 (7 bases). Germline V lookup: CDR1 SGHTA, CDR2 FQGNSA. The V gene lost 5 bases and the J gene lost 2 bases, with 12 bases spanning the gap. The CDR3 sequence is 14 residues long.

The V call is TRBV30, the J call TRBJ1-2, with D possibly being TRBD1 (5 bases). The CDR3 has 13 amino acids. Germline V lookup: CDR1 GTSNPN, CDR2 SVGIG (reference sequence). V lost 2 bases and J 4 bases, leaving 11 bases between the germline ends. This chain's CDR3 is CAWSPGLSYGYTF. In nucleotides, the CDR3 is TGTGCCTGGAGTCCAGGGTTGAGCTATGGCTACACCTTC.